The rows below give T cell receptor beta chains drawn from one sample of a study of blood T cell repertoires in COVID-19. Sequenced by immunoSEQ multiplex PCR; TCRdb stores in-frame clones only, minus some. The data hold under 250,000 clones, with 85% observed a single time. Sequencing used PBMCs or T cells enriched from blood (not recorded which). Receptor source: a woman aged 50 to 60 with acute COVID-19. The CDR3 runs from the conserved cysteine through the conserved F or W. The D gene is left open where the match is weak. Only some rows state a clone size, as once, few, many or a class for expanded clones.

D | J | V | size | CDR3 | DNA
- | TRBJ1-2 | TRBV7-9 | - | CASSTPGEGYGYTF | TGTGCCAGCAGCACCCCAGGAGAGGGCTATGGCTACACCTTC
- | TRBJ1-1 | TRBV11-2 | - | CASSRYPEAFF | TGTGCCAGCAGCCGGTACCCTGAAGCTTTCTTT
- | TRBJ1-4 | TRBV10-3 | few | CAISESRQRNEKLFF | TGTGCCATCAGTGAGTCAAGGCAGCGTAATGAAAAACTGTTTTTT
TRBD1 | TRBJ1-2 | TRBV2 | - | CASSELPRGHGGYTF | TGTGCCAGCAGTGAACTCCCCAGGGGGCACGGTGGCTACACCTTC
- | TRBJ1-1 | TRBV4-1 | - | CASSPERINTEAFF | TGCGCCAGCAGCCCTGAGAGGATAAACACTGAAGCTTTCTTT
TRBD1 | TRBJ1-2 | TRBV18 | once | CASSPGQGAEGYTF | TGTGCCAGCTCACCAGGACAGGGGGCTGAGGGCTACACCTTC
TRBD1 | TRBJ1-2 | TRBV10-2 | - | CASSETRQGGNTF | TGCGCCAGCAGTGAGACCCGACAGGGAGGCAACACCTTC
- | TRBJ1-1 | TRBV5-1 | - | CASSTGQNTEAFF | TGCGCCAGCAGCACGGGACAGAACACTGAAGCTTTCTTT
TRBD1 | TRBJ1-2 | TRBV4-1 | - | CASSQYRGNFYGYTF | TGCGCCAGCAGCCAGTACAGGGGCAACTTCTATGGCTACACCTTC
- | TRBJ1-3 | TRBV23-1 | - | CASSPQMTNDGSGNTIYF | TGCGCCAGCAGTCCGCAGATGACAAACGACGGCTCTGGAAACACCATATATTTT
- | TRBJ1-3 | TRBV4-1 | - | CASSPEAGGEFSSGNTIYF | TGCGCCAGCAGCCCGGAGGCCGGGGGAGAGTTCAGCTCTGGAAACACCATATATTTT